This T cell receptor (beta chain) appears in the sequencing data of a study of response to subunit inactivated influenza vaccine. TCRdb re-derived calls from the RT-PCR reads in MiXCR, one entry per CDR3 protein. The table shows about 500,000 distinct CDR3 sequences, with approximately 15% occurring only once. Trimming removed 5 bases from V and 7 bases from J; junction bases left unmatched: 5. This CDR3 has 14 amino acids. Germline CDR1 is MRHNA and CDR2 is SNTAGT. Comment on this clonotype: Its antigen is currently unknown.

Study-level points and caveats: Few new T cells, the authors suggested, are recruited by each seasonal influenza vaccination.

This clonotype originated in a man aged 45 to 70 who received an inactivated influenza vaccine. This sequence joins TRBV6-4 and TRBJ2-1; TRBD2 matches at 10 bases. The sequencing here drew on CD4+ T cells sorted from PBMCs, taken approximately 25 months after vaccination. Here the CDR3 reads CASSKSGGANEQFF. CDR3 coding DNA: TGTGCCAGCAGTAAAAGCGGGGGGGCGAATGAGCAGTTCTTC.